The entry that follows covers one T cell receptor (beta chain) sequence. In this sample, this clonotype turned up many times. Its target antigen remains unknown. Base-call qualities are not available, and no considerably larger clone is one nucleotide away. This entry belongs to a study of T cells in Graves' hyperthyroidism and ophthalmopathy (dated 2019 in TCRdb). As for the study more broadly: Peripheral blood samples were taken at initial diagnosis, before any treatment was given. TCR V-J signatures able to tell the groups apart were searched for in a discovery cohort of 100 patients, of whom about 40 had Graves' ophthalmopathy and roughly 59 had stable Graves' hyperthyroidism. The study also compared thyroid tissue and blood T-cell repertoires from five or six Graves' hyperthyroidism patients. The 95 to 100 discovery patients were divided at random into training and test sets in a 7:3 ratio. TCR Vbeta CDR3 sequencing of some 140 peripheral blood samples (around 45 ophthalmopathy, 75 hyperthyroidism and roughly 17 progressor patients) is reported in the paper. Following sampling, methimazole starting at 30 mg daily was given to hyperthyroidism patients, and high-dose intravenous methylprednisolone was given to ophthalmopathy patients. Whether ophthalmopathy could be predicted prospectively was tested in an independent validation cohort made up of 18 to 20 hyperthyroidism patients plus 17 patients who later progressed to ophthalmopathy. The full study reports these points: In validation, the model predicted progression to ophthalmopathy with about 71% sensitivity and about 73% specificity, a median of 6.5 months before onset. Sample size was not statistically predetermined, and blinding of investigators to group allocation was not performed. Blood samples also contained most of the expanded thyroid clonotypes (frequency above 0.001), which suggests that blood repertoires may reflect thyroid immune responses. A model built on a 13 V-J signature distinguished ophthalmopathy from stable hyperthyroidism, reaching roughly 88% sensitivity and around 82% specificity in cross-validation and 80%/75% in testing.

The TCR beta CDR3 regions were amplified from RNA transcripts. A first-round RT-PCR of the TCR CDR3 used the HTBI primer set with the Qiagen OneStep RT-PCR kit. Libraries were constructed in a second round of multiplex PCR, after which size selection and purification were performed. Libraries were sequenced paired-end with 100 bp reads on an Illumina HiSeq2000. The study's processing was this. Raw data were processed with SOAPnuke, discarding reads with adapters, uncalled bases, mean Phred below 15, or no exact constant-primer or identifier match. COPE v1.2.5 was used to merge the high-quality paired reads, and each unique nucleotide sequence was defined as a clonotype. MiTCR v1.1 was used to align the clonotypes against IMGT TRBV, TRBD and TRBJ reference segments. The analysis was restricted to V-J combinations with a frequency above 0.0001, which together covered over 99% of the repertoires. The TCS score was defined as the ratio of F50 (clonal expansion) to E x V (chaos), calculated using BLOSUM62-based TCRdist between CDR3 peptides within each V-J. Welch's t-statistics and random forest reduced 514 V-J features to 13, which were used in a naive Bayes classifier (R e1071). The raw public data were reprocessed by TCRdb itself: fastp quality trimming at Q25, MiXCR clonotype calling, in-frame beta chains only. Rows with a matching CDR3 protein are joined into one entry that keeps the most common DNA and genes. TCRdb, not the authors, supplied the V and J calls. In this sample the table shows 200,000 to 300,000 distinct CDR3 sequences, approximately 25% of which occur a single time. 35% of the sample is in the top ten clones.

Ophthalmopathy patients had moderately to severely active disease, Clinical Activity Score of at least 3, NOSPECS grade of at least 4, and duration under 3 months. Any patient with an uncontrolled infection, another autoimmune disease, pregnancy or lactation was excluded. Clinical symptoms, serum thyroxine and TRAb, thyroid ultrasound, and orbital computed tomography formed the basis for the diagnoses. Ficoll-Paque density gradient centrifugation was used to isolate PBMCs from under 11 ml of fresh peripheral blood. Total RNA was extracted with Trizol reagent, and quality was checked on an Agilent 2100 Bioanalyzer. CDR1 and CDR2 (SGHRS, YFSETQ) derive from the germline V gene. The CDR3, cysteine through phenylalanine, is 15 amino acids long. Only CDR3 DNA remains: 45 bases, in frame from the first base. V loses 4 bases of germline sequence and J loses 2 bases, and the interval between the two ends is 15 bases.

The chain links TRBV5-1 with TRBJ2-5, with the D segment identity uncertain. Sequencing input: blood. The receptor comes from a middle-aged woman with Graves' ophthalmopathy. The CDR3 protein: CASSTQGRNQETQYF. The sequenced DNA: TGCGCCAGCAGCACACAAGGACGGAATCAAGAGACCCAGTACTTC.